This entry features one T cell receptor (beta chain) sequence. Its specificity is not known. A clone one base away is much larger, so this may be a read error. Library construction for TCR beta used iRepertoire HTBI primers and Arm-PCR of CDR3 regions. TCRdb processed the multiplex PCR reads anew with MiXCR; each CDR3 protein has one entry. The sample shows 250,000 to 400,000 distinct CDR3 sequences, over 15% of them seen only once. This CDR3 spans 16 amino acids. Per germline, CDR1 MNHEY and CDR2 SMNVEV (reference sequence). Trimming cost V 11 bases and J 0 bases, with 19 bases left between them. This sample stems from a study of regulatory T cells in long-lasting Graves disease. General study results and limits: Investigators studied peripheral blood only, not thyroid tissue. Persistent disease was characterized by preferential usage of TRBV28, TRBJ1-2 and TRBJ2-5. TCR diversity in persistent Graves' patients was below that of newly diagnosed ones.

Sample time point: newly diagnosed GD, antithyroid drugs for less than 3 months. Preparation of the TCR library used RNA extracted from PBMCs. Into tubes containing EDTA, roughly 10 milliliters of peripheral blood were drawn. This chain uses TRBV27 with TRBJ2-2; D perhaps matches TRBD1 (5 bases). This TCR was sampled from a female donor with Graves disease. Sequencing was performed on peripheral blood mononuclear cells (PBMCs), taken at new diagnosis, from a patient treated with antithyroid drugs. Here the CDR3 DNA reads TGTGCCGGCTCGAATGGGGCTCTACCGAACACCGGGGAGCTGTTTTTT. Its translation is CAGSNGALPNTGELFF.